The rows below give T cell receptor beta chains drawn from one sample of a study of shared clonotypes between healthy human individuals. Sequencing was performed with immunoSEQ multiplex PCR; in TCRdb, only in-frame clones are kept and a portion is missing. Of around 1.9 million clones listed, 85% to 95% were seen once; the top ten hold roughly 1.8%. Sequencing was performed on naive CD8+ T cells from PBMCs. All receptors derive from a man in his late teens or twenties in good health. Some clones in this sample may be carry-over from other donors' samples. Both conserved end residues are part of each CDR3. Fields, in order: J gene, V gene, D gene, clone size, CDR3 protein, CDR3 DNA. D genes are given only for firm matches. Only some rows state a clone size, as once, few, many or a class for expanded clones.

>TRBJ1-3|TRBV30|-|-
CAWAMTSLSGNTIYF
TGTGCCTGGGCTATGACATCCCTTTCTGGAAACACCATATATTTT
>TRBJ2-3|TRBV5-5|TRBD1|once
CASSLDRGPDTQYF
TGTGCCAGCAGCTTGGACAGGGGGCCAGATACGCAGTATTTT
>TRBJ1-1|TRBV7-9|-|-
CASSPSGGEGVVNTEAFF
TGTGCCAGCAGCCCTAGTGGTGGGGAGGGAGTCGTGAACACTGAAGCTTTCTTT
>TRBJ2-5|TRBV10-3|-|-
CAPTGNPETQYF
TGTGCCCCGACGGGGAACCCAGAGACCCAGTACTTC
>TRBJ1-1|TRBV6-5|TRBD1|-
CASRQPTGVITEAFF
TGTGCCAGCAGACAGCCGACAGGGGTTATCACTGAAGCTTTCTTT
>TRBJ1-2|TRBV19|-|-
CASSIDLRRSRDGYTF
TGTGCCAGTAGTATAGATCTTAGGAGGTCGCGGGATGGCTACACCTTC
>TRBJ2-4|TRBV19|TRBD2|-
CASRGLNNIQYF
TGTGCCAGTAGGGGACTAAATAACATTCAGTACTTC
>TRBJ2-3|TRBV28|TRBD1|-
CASNTGDSTDTQYF
TGTGCCAGCAACACAGGGGATAGCACAGATACGCAGTATTTT
>TRBJ2-2|TRBV7-3|-|-
CASSLMDTGELFF
TGTGCCAGCAGCTTAATGGACACCGGGGAGCTGTTTTTT
>TRBJ2-1|TRBV2|TRBD1|-
CASSDYLPDRGNVEQFF
TGTGCCAGCAGTGATTACTTGCCGGACAGGGGGAATGTTGAGCAGTTCTTC
>TRBJ2-5|TRBV7-2|-|-
CASSFMDWAEGQETQYF
TGTGCCAGCAGCTTTATGGACTGGGCCGAGGGCCAAGAGACCCAGTACTTC
>TRBJ1-5|TRBV4-1|-|once
CASSQVPGSLQPQHF
TGCGCCAGCAGCCAGGTCCCGGGGAGTCTTCAGCCCCAGCATTTT
>TRBJ1-3|TRBV19|-|once
CASRTLSSGNTIYF
TGTGCCAGTAGAACGCTAAGCTCTGGAAACACCATATATTTT
>TRBJ2-1|TRBV4-1|-|-
CATMWGVGYNEQFF
TGCGCCACCATGTGGGGGGTGGGGTACAATGAGCAGTTCTTC
>TRBJ1-2|TRBV25-1|-|-
CASRTGGDGYTF
TGTGCCAGCCGAACCGGGGGGGATGGCTACACCTTC
>TRBJ2-2|TRBV7-3|TRBD1|-
CASSLRQGTGELFF
TGTGCCAGCAGCTTACGACAGGGGACCGGGGAGCTGTTTTTT
>TRBJ1-1|TRBV28|-|-
CASSTMRDWRTEAFF
TGTGCCAGCAGCACGATGAGGGATTGGAGGACTGAAGCTTTCTTT
>TRBJ2-7|TRBV6-5|-|-
CASSFGGPQYF
TGTGCCAGCAGTTTCGGGGGGCCCCAGTACTTC
>TRBJ2-7|TRBV7-2|TRBD2|-
CASSLGLAWEQYF
TGTGCCAGCAGCTTGGGACTAGCGTGGGAGCAGTACTTC
>TRBJ1-3|TRBV7-9|TRBD1|-
CASSPRTGVPNTIYF
TGTGCCAGCAGCCCCCGGACAGGCGTTCCGAACACCATATATTTT
>TRBJ2-3|TRBV11-2|-|-
CASSYSTDTQYF
TGTGCCAGCAGCTACAGCACAGATACGCAGTATTTT
>TRBJ1-3|TRBV4-1|-|-
CASSPPTWVHSGNTIYF
TGCGCCAGCAGCCCACCAACATGGGTACACTCTGGAAACACCATATATTTT
>TRBJ2-7|TRBV7-9|TRBD2|-
CASSPGLAFLEQYF
TGTGCCAGCAGCCCTGGACTAGCTTTCTTGGAGCAGTACTTC
>TRBJ2-2|TRBV28|TRBD2|-
CASSPKRLLAGVNTGELFF
TGTGCCAGCAGTCCCAAGAGGCTTCTAGCGGGAGTAAACACCGGGGAGCTGTTTTTT
>TRBJ1-1|TRBV19|TRBD1|-
CASRIDRGGTEAFF
TGTGCCAGTAGGATTGACAGGGGTGGCACTGAAGCTTTCTTT
>TRBJ1-1|TRBV21-1|-|-
CASREGGSTEAFF
TGTGCCAGCCGAGAGGGGGGGAGCACTGAAGCTTTCTTT
>TRBJ1-1|TRBV6-5|-|once
CASSLQEYGTEAFF
TGTGCCAGCAGTCTCCAGGAATATGGCACTGAAGCTTTCTTT
>TRBJ2-5|TRBV2|TRBD2|-
CASMFSGRPETQYF
TGTGCCAGCATGTTTAGCGGGAGGCCAGAGACCCAGTACTTC
>TRBJ2-7|TRBV19|TRBD2|-
CASSSRLAGGYEQYF
TGTGCCAGTAGTTCCAGACTAGCGGGAGGGTACGAGCAGTACTTC
>TRBJ2-7|TRBV2|-|-
CASGRSGYAYEQYF
TGTGCCAGCGGAAGGTCGGGCTACGCCTACGAGCAGTACTTC
>TRBJ2-7|TRBV28|-|-
CASSLYPGTSYEQYF
TGTGCCAGCAGTTTGTACCCAGGGACCTCCTACGAGCAGTACTTC